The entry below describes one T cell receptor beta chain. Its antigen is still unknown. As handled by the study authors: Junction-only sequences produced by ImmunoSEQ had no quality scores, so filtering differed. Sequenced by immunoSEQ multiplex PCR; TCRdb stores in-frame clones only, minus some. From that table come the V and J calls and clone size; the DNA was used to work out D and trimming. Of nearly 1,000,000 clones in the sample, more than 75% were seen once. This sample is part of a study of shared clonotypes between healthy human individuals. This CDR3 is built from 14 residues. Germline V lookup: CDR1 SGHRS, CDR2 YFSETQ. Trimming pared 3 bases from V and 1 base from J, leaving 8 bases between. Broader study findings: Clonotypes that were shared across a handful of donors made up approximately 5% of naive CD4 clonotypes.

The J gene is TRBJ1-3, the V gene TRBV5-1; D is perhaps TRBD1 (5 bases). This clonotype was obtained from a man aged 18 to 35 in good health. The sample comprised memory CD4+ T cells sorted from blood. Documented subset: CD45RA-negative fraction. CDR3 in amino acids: CASSWGGSGNTIYF. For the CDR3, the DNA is TGCGCCAGCAGCTGGGGGGGATCTGGAAACACCATATATTTT.